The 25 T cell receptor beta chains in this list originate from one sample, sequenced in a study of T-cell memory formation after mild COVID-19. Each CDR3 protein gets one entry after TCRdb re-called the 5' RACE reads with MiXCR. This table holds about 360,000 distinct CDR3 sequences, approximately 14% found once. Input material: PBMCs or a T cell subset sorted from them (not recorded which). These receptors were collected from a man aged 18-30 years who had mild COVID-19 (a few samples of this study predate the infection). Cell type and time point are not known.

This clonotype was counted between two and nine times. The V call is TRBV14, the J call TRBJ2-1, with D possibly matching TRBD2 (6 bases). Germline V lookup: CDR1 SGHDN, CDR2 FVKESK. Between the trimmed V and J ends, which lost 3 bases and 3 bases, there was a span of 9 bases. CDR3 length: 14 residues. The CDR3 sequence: CASSHGTRYNEQFF. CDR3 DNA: TGTGCCAGCAGCCATGGGACTCGCTACAATGAGCAGTTCTTC.

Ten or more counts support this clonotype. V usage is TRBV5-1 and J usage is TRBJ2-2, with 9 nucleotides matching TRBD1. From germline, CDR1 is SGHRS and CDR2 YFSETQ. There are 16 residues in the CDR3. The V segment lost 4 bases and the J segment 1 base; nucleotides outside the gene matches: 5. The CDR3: CASSPPTGGNTGELFF. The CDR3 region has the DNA TGCGCCAGCAGCCCACCGACAGGGGGGAACACCGGGGAGCTGTTTTTT.

In DNA, the CDR3 is TGTGCCAGCAGCCAAGAAGCGCGGGCGAGCGCTACCCAGTACTTC. This translates into CASSQEARASATQYF. The rearrangement uses TRBV4-2 and TRBJ2-5; maybe TRBD2 (5 bases). Germline V gives CDR1 LGHNA, CDR2 YNFKEQ. Between the trimmed V and J ends, which lost 0 bases and 8 bases, there was a span of 16 bases. CDR3 length equals 15 residues.

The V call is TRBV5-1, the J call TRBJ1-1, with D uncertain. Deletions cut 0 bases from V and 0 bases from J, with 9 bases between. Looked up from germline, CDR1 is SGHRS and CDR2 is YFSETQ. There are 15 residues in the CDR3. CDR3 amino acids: CASSLAGSMNTEAFF. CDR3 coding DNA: TGCGCCAGCAGCTTGGCCGGGAGCATGAACACTGAAGCTTTCTTT.

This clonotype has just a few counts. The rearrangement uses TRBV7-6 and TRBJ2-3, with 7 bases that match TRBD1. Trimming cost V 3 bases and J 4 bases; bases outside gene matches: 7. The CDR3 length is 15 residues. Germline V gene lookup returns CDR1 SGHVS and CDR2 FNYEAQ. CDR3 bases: TGTGCCAGCAGCTTTTCGACAGGGCGGGCAGATACGCAGTATTTT. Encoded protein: CASSFSTGRADTQYF.

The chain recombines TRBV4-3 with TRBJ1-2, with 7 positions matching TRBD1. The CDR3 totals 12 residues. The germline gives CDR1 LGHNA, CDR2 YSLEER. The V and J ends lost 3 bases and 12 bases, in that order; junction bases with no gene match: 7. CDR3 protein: CASSQETGRHTF. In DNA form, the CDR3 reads TGCGCCAGCAGCCAGGAGACAGGGCGACACACCTTC.

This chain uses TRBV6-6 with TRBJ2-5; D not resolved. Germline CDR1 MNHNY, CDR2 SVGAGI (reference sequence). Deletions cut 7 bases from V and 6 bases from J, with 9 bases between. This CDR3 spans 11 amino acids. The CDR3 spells CASKDEKTQYF. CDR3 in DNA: TGTGCCAGCAAAGACGAGAAGACCCAGTACTTC.

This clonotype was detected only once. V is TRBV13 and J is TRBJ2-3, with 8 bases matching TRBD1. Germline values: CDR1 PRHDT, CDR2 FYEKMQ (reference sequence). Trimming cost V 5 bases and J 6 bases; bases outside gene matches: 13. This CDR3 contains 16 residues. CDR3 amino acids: CASSRGQGDWPDTQYF. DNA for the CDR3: TGTGCCAGCAGCCGCGGACAGGGCGATTGGCCCGATACGCAGTATTTT. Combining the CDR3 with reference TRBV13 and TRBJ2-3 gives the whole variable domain AAGVIQSPRHLIKEKRETATLKCYPIPRHDTVYWYQQGPGQDPQFLISFYEKMQSDKGSIPDRFSAQQFSDYHSELNMSSLELGDSALYFCASSRGQGDWPDTQYFGPGTRLTVL.

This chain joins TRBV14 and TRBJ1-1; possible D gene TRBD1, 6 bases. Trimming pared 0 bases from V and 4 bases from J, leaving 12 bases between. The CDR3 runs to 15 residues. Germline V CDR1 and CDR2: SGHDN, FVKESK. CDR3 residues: CASSQDQGRSTEAFF. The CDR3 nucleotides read TGTGCCAGCAGCCAAGATCAGGGGAGGAGCACTGAAGCTTTCTTT.

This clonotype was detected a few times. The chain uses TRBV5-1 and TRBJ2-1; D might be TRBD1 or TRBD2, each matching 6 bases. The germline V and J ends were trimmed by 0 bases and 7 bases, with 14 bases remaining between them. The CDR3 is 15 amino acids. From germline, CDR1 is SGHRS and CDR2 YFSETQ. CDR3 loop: CASSLDGGEFNEQFF. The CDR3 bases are TGCGCCAGCAGCTTGGACGGGGGCGAGTTTAATGAGCAGTTCTTC.

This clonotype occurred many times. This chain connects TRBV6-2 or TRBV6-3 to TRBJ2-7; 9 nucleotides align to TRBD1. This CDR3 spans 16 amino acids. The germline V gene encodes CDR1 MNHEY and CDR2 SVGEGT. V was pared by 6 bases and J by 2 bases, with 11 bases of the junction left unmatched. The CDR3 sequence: CASRRLPGQGPYEQYF. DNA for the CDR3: TGTGCCAGCAGGAGGCTTCCGGGACAGGGACCCTACGAGCAGTACTTC.

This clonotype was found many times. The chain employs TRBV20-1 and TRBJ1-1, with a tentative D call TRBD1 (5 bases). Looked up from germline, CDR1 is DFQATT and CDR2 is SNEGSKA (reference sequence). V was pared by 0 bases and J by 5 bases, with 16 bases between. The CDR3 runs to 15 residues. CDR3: CSARDVGPGRTEAFF. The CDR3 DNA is TGCAGTGCTAGAGATGTAGGCCCAGGGAGGACTGAAGCTTTCTTT.

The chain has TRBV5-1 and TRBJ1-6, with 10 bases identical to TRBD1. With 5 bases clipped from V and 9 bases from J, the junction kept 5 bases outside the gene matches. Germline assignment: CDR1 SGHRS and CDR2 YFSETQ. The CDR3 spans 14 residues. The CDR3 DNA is TGCGCCAGCAGGCGGGACAGGGGTGTTTCACCCCTCCACTTT. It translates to CASRRDRGVSPLHF.

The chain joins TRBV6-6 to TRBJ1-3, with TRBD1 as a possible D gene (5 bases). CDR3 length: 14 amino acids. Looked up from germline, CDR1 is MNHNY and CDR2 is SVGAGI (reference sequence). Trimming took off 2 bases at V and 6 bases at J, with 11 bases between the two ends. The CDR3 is CASSYEGFENTIYF. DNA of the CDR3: TGTGCCAGCAGTTACGAGGGGTTCGAAAACACCATATATTTT.

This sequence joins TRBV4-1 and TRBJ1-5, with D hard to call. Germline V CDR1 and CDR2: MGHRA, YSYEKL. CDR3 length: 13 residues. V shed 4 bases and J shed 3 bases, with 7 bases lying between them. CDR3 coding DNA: TGCGCCAGCAGCCCCTACCTCAATCAGCCCCAGCATTTT. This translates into CASSPYLNQPQHF.

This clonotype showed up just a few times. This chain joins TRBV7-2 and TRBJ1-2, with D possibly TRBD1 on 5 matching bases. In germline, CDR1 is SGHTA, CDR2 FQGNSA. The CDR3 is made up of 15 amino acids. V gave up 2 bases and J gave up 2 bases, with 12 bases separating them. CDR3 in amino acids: CASSLRMGPNYGYTF. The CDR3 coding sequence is TGTGCCAGCAGCTTAAGGATGGGGCCCAACTATGGCTACACCTTC.

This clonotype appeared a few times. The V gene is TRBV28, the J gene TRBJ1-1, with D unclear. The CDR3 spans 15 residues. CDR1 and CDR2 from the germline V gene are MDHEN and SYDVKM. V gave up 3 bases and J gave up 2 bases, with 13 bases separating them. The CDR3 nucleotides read TGTGCCAGCAGTTTGGTAGGGAGGTCCAACACTGAAGCTTTCTTT. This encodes CASSLVGRSNTEAFF.

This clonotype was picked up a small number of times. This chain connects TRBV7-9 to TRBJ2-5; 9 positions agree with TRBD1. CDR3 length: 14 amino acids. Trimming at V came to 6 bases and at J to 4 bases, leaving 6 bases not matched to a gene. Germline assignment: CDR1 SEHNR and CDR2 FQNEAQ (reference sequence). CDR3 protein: CASRKDRGPETQYF. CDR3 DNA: TGTGCCAGCAGGAAGGACAGGGGTCCAGAGACCCAGTACTTC.

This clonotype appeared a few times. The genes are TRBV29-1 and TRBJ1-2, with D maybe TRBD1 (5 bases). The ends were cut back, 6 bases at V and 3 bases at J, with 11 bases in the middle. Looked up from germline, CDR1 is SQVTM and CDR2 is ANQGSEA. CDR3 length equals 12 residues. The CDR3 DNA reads TGCAGCGTGCAGGGCACGGACTATGGCTACACCTTC. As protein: CSVQGTDYGYTF.

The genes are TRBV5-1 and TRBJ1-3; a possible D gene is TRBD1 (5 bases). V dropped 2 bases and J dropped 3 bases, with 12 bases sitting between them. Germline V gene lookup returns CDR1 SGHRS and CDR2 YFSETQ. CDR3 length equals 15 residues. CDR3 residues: CASSLRGAIGNTIYF. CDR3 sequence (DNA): TGCGCCAGCAGCTTAAGGGGCGCGATTGGAAACACCATATATTTT.

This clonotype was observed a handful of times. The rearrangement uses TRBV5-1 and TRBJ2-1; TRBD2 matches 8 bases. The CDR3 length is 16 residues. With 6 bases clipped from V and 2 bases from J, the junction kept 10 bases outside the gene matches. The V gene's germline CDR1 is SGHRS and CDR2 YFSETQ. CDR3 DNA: TGCGCCAGCAAATTTATCGCGGGGGGCACCTACAATGAGCAGTTCTTC. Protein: CASKFIAGGTYNEQFF.

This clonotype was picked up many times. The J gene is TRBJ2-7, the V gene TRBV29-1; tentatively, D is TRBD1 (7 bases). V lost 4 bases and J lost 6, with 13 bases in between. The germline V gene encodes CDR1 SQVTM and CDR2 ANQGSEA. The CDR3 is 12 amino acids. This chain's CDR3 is CSVGGQGGEQYV. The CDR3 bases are TGCAGCGTTGGAGGGCAGGGGGGCGAGCAGTACGTC.

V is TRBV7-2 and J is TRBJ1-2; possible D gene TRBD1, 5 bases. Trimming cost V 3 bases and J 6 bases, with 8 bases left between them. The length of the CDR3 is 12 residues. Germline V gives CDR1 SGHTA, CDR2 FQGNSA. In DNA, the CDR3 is TGTGCCAGCAGCTTTCCGGGACATGGCTACACCTTC. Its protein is CASSFPGHGYTF.

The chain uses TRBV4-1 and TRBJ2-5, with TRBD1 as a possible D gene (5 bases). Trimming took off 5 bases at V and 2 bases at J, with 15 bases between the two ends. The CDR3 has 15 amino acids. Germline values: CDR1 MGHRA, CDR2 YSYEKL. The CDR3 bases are TGCGCCAGCAGCGATCCGTCAGGGCTTCAAGAGACCCAGTACTTC. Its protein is CASSDPSGLQETQYF.

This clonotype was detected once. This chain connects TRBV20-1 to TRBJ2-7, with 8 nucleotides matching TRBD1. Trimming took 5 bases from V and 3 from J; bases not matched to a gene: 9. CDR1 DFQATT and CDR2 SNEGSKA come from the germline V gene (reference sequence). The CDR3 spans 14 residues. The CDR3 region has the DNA TGCAGTGCTTCTCAGGGGGCGCAAGGCTACGAGCAGTACGTC. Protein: CSASQGAQGYEQYV.